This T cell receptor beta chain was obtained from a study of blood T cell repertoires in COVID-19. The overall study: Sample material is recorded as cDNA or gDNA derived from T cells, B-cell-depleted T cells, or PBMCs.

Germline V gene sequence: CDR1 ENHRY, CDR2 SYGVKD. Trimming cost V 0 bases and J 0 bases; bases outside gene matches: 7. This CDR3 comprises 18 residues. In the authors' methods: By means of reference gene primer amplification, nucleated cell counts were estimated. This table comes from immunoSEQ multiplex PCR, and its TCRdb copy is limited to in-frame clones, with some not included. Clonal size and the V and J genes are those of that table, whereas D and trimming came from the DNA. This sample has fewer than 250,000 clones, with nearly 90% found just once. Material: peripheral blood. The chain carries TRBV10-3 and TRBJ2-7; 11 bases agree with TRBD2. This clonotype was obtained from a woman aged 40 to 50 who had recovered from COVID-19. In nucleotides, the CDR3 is TGTGCCATCAGTGAGTCCGGGGGCGGGACTAGCGGCTCCTACGAGCAGTACTTC. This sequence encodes CAISESGGGTSGSYEQYF.